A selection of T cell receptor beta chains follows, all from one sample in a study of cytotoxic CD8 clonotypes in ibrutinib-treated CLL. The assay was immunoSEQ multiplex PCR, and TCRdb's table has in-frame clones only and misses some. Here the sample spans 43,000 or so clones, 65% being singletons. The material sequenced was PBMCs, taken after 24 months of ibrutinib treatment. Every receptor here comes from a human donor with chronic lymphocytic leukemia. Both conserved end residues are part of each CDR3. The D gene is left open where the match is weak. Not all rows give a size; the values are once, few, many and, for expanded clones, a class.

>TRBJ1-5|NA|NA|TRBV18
CASSPEALGAQHF
TGTGCCAGCTCACCGGAGGCCCTGGGGGCCCAGCATTTT
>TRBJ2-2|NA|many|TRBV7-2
CASSPLPGELFF
TGTGCCAGCAGCCCCCTACCCGGGGAGCTGTTTTTT
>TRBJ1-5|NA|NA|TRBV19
CASSMADILNQPQHF
TGTGCCAGTAGTATGGCAGATATCCTAAATCAGCCCCAGCATTTT
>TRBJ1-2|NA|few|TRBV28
CASSYGGLIYGYTF
TGTGCCAGCAGTTACGGGGGGCTTATCTATGGCTACACCTTC
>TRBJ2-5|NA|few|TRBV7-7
CASSFPGTSQTQYF
TGTGCTAGCAGCTTTCCGGGGACATCGCAGACCCAGTACTTC
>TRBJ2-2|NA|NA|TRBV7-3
CASSLAGINTGELFF
TGTGCCAGCAGCTTAGCAGGGATAAACACCGGGGAGCTGTTTTTT
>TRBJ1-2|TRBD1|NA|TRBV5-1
CASSRGRQGLGVYGYTF
TGCGCCAGCAGCAGAGGGCGACAGGGCTTGGGGGTCTATGGCTACACCTTC
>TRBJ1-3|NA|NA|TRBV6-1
CAGKGSGNTIYF
TGTGCCGGAAAGGGTTCTGGAAACACCATATATTTT
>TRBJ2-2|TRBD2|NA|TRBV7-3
CASSLRLAANTGELFF
TGTGCCAGCAGCCTTAGACTAGCGGCGAACACCGGGGAGCTGTTTTTT
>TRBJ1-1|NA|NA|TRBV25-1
CASSDGGAVTEAFF
TGTGCCAGCAGTGACGGGGGGGCTGTCACTGAAGCTTTCTTT
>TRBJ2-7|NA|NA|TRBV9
CADWAGGTLYEQYF
TGTGCCGACTGGGCGGGTGGGACCCTTTACGAGCAGTACTTC
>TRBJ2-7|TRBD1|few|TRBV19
CASSTGTGGEQYF
TGTGCCAGTAGTACAGGGACAGGGGGCGAGCAGTACTTC
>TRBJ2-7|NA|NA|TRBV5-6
CASSLGWPYYEQYF
TGTGCCAGCAGCTTGGGTTGGCCGTACTACGAGCAGTACTTC
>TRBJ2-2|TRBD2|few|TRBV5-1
CASSLELAGGFTGELFF
TGCGCCAGCAGCTTGGAACTAGCGGGAGGGTTCACCGGGGAGCTGTTTTTT
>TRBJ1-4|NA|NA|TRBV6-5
CASSIDGRGKLFF
TGTGCCAGCAGTATAGATGGGAGGGGAAAACTGTTTTTT
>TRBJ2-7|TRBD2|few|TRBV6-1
CASSESGGRKEQYF
TGTGCCAGCAGTGAATCGGGCGGGAGGAAAGAGCAGTACTTC
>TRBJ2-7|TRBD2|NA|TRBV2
CAAGGASGSSSYEQYF
TGTGCCGCCGGAGGGGCTAGCGGATCGAGCTCCTACGAGCAGTACTTC
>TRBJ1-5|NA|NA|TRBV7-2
CASSLGFGQPQHF
TGTGCCAGCAGTCTGGGGTTCGGACAGCCCCAGCATTTT
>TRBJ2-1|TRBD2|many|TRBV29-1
CSVESGGEQFF
TGCAGCGTTGAATCGGGGGGTGAGCAGTTCTTC
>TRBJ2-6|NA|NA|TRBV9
CASSVADFLSGANVLTF
TGTGCCAGCAGCGTAGCAGATTTTCTCTCTGGGGCCAACGTCCTGACTTTC
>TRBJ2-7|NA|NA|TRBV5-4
CASSSPAVGYEQYF
TGTGCCAGCAGCTCCCCGGCGGTCGGCTACGAGCAGTACTTC
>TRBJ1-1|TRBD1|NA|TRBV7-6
CASSLAGGLNTEAFF
TGTGCCAGCAGCTTAGCAGGGGGCCTGAACACTGAAGCTTTCTTT
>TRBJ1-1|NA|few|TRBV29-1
CSVALGTGRFNTEAFF
TGCAGCGTTGCCCTAGGGACCGGCCGTTTTAACACTGAAGCTTTCTTT
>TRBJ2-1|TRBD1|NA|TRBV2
CASSWTGAVYNEQFF
TGTGCCAGCAGTTGGACAGGGGCTGTCTACAATGAGCAGTTCTTC
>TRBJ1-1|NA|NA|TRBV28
CASSLPGWGEAFF
TGTGCCAGCAGTTTACCGGGTTGGGGTGAAGCTTTCTTT
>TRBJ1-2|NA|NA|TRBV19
CASSTQRGGGDYGYTF
TGTGCCAGTAGTACCCAGAGGGGTGGGGGTGACTATGGCTACACCTTC
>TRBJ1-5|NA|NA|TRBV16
CASSPQGSNQPQHF
TGTGCCAGCAGCCCCCAGGGGAGCAATCAGCCCCAGCATTTT
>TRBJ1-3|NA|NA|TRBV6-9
CASKRQTAEGNTIYF
TGTGCCAGCAAACGGCAGACAGCAGAAGGAAACACCATATATTTT
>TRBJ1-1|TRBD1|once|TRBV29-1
CSVGQGRAFF
TGCAGCGTTGGACAGGGTAGGGCTTTCTTT
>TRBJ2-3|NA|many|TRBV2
CASSTDTQYF
TGTGCCAGCAGTACAGATACGCAGTATTTT
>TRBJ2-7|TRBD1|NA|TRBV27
CASSLRDSAAYEQYF
TGTGCCAGCAGTTTGAGGGACAGCGCTGCCTACGAGCAGTACTTC
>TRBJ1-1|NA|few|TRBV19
CASSIDMNTEAFF
TGTGCCAGTAGTATAGACATGAACACTGAAGCTTTCTTT
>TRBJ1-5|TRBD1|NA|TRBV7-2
CASSLESRGVGNQPQHF
TGTGCCAGCAGCTTAGAGTCCAGGGGGGTTGGCAATCAGCCCCAGCATTTT
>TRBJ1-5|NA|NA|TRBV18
CASSPFINNQPQHF
TGTGCCAGCTCACCGTTTATTAACAATCAGCCCCAGCATTTT
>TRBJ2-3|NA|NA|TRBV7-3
CASSQGWFSTDTQYF
TGTGCCAGCAGCCAGGGGTGGTTTAGCACAGATACGCAGTATTTT
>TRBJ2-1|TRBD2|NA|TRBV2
CASTERRGGIEQFF
TGTGCCAGCACCGAACGAAGGGGAGGGATTGAGCAGTTCTTC
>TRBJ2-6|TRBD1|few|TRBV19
CASAPGQQSSGANVLTF
TGTGCCAGCGCACCGGGACAGCAGAGCTCTGGGGCCAACGTCCTGACTTTC
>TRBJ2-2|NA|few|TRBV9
CASSSFTGELFF
TGTGCCAGCAGCTCCTTCACCGGGGAGCTGTTTTTT
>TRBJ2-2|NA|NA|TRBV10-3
CAISTATGELFF
TGTGCCATCAGTACAGCCACCGGGGAGCTGTTTTTT
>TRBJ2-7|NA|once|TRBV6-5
CASREGRLYEQYF
TGTGCCAGCAGGGAGGGACGACTCTACGAGCAGTACTTC
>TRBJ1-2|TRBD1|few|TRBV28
CASSSGQGEGYTF
TGTGCCAGCAGTTCCGGACAGGGCGAAGGCTACACCTTC